This T cell receptor beta chain was found in a study of blood T cell repertoires in COVID-19. Study details: PBMCs, B-cell-depleted T cells, or T cells provided the cDNA or gDNA that made up the material.

In the source study's methods: Amplifying reference gene primers gave estimates of nucleated cell counts. Assay: immunoSEQ multiplex PCR; the TCRdb copy retains only in-frame clones and omits some. V, J and clone size were drawn from that table, and D and trimming were deduced from the DNA. The repertoire consists of around 230,000 clones, with 82% occurring once and the leading ten covering around 12%. This TCR was recovered from a woman aged 60-75 years with active or convalescent COVID-19. The specimen was peripheral blood.

The CDR3 DNA reads as TGTGCCAGCAGTCCGACAGGGAAGGGTAACTATGGCTACACCTTC. Translating gives CASSPTGKGNYGYTF. The chain is built from TRBV7-9 and TRBJ1-2, with TRBD1 matching 7 bases. The germline CDR1 and CDR2 sequences are SEHNR and FQNEAQ (reference sequence). V was clipped by 6 bases and J by 1 base; unmatched bases: 8. The CDR3 has 15 amino acids.